This entry concerns a single T cell receptor (beta chain). Germline V lookup: CDR1 MGHRA, CDR2 YSYEKL. With 3 bases removed from V and 12 bases from J, the gap between germline ends came to 17 bases. The CDR3 totals 13 residues. The method was immunoSEQ multiplex PCR; TCRdb's version includes in-frame clones alone and lacks a portion of them. The sample has roughly 300,000 clones; 76% are singletons. This specimen comes from a study of cytotoxic CD8 clonotypes in ibrutinib-treated CLL. Study as a whole: Enrolment comprised under twelve relapsed/refractory and roughly 15 treatment-naive patients; approximately 18 were IGHV unmutated.

PBMCs that had been cryopreserved were the source of roughly 2 micrograms of genomic DNA for TCR beta libraries. The chain uses TRBV4-1 and TRBJ1-2; D remains unclear. This sequence was found in a human donor with chronic lymphocytic leukemia. Sequences were derived from PBMCs, sampled at disease progression, from a patient treated with ibrutinib. The CDR3 loop is CASSHGVDYENTF. The CDR3 DNA is TGCGCCAGCAGCCATGGGGTTGACTATGAAAACACCTTC.